This entry features one TCR beta chain sequence. The sample comes from a study of blood T cell repertoires in COVID-19. For the study at large: The samples span acute and convalescent COVID-19 from the United States, Italy and Spain. Sources were T cells, B-cell-depleted T cells, or PBMCs; the material itself was cDNA or gDNA.

V trimming: 10 bases; J trimming: 7 bases; junction bases outside the gene matches: 12. This CDR3 has 13 amino acids. In the original workflow: Nucleated cell number was recorded as an estimate derived from reference gene primer amplification. Clones were sequenced by immunoSEQ multiplex PCR, and TCRdb holds only the in-frame ones, with some missing. The V and J calls and clone size come from that table; D and trimming were worked out from the DNA. The profile shows about 64,000 clones, around 84% of them singletons. The gene calls are TRBV23-1 and TRBJ1-1, with 7 positions matching TRBD1. TRBV23-1 is labeled an ORF, and its function is uncertain. The sample consisted of peripheral blood. The receptor was derived from a woman aged 55 to 70 with acute or convalescent COVID-19. CDR3 sequence: CAIPPDRSGEAFF. CDR3 DNA sequence: TGCGCCATCCCTCCGGACAGGTCAGGTGAAGCTTTCTTT.